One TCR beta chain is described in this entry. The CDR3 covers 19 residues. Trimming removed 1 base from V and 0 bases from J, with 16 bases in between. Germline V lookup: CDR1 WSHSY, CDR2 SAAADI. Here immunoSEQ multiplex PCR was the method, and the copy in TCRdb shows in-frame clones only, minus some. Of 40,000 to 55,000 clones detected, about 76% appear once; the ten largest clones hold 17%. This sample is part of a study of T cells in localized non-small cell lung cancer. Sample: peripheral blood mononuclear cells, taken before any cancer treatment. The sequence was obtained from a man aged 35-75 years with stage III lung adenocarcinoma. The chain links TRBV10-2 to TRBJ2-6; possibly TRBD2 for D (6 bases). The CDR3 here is CASSEWTGTLSSGANVLTF. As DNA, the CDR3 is TGCGCCAGCAGTGAGTGGACCGGGACTTTGAGCTCTGGGGCCAACGTCCTGACTTTC.